Each of the 25 T cell receptor beta chains below was sequenced from the same sample in a study of shared clonotypes between healthy human individuals. Sequencing was performed with immunoSEQ multiplex PCR; in TCRdb, only in-frame clones are kept and a portion is missing. The sample consists of 450,000 to 500,000 clones, about 78% of them appearing once. The sequenced sample consisted of PBMCs. The receptors derive from a woman aged 40 to 50 in good health. Some clones in this sample may be carry-over from other donors' samples.

With regard to this clone: A junction end diverges from the germline sequence, so it may reflect a read error. The chain recombines TRBV7-2 with TRBJ1-2; the D gene is possibly TRBD1 (6 bases). The CDR3 is 13 amino acids. Germline values: CDR1 SGHTA, CDR2 FQGNSA. The CDR3 here is CASSSWTEGPTIF. Written as DNA, the CDR3 is TGTGCCAGCAGCTCCTGGACAGAGGGCCCCACAATCTTC.

The chain combines TRBV12-5 with TRBJ2-1, with 8 bases lining up with TRBD2. V lost 0 bases and J lost 2; bases outside the gene matches: 12. The CDR3 sequence is 19 residues long. Per germline, CDR1 LGHNT and CDR2 FRNRAP. The CDR3 loop reads CASGLVFGPTSVAYNEQFF. In DNA form, the CDR3 reads TGTGCTAGTGGTTTGGTATTCGGTCCGACTAGCGTAGCCTACAATGAGCAGTTCTTC.

As DNA, the CDR3 is TGTGCCAGCAAGCAAGGGACAGGGGAAAGCTACGAGCAGTACTTC. Translated, it gives CASKQGTGESYEQYF. The chain employs TRBV2 and TRBJ2-7, with TRBD1 identical over 10 bases. The CDR3 has 15 residues. The ends lost 7 bases at V and 3 bases at J; junction bases unmatched: 9. Germline CDR1 and CDR2: SNHLY and FYNNEI.

This sequence joins TRBV30 and TRBJ2-1; D is ambiguous. The CDR3 covers 13 residues. V was shortened by 0 bases and J by 4 bases, with 7 bases between the two germline ends. CDR1 and CDR2 (germline): GTSNPN, SVGIG (reference sequence). CDR3 amino acids: CAWSVQDYNEQFF. In nucleotides, the CDR3 is TGTGCCTGGAGTGTACAAGATTACAATGAGCAGTTCTTC.

The chain couples TRBV5-1 to TRBJ2-7; TRBD2 matches at 9 bases. The CDR3 is made up of 16 amino acids. The ends lost 4 bases at V and 2 bases at J; junction bases unmatched: 10. The V gene's germline CDR1 is SGHRS and CDR2 YFSETQ. For the CDR3, the DNA is TGCGCCAGCAGCCCACATAGCGGGAGCTACCCCTACGAGCAGTACTTC. Its translation is CASSPHSGSYPYEQYF.

The sample holds many counts of this clone. Other DNA sequences from this sample encode an identical CDR3 as well. This chain uses TRBV30 with TRBJ2-7; D could derive from TRBD1 or TRBD2 (5 bases each). The length of the CDR3 is 13 residues. The germline gives CDR1 GTSNPN, CDR2 SVGIG (reference sequence). Trimming stripped 0 bases from V and 3 bases from J, with 9 bases between. This chain's CDR3 is CAWSVLGDYEQYF. The CDR3 DNA reads as TGTGCCTGGAGTGTACTGGGGGACTACGAGCAGTACTTC.

In its sample, this clone was seen a few times. The chain carries TRBV2 and TRBJ1-1; D not certain. The CDR3 is 13 residues long. In germline, CDR1 is SNHLY, CDR2 FYNNEI. Trimming pared 6 bases from V and 0 bases from J, leaving 8 bases between. CDR3 amino acids: CASRGQMNTEAFF. DNA for the CDR3: TGTGCCAGCAGGGGTCAGATGAACACTGAAGCTTTCTTT.

The chain uses TRBV10-1 and TRBJ2-1; D not resolved. V gave up 11 bases and J gave up 8 bases, with 22 bases separating them. CDR1 WNHNN and CDR2 SYGVQD come from the germline V gene (reference sequence). CDR3 length: 14 amino acids. CDR3 sequence: CAGPLTGPRDEQFF. The CDR3, as DNA: TGCGCCGGCCCCTTAACTGGACCCCGGGATGAGCAGTTCTTC.

The J gene is TRBJ2-7, the V gene TRBV5-6; 10 bases match TRBD2. The J call may not be correct, given that the DNA end is closer to TRBJ2-5. The CDR3 is 16 amino acids. The germline CDR1 and CDR2 sequences are SGHDT and YYEEEE. The CDR3 reads CASSSTEAGGRETQYF. CDR3 DNA: TGTGCCAGCAGCTCGACTGAAGCGGGAGGGAGGGAGACCCAGTACTTC.

The genes are TRBV5-5 and TRBJ1-5, with D possibly matching TRBD1 (6 bases). The CDR3 has 15 residues. The germline V gene encodes CDR1 SGHKS and CDR2 YYEKEE (reference sequence). V shed 0 bases and J shed 4 bases, with 11 bases lying between them. CDR3 in DNA: TGTGCCAGCAGCTTGGATGGGACAATAAATCAGCCCCAGCATTTT. As protein: CASSLDGTINQPQHF.

This clone was recorded at least ten times. Other nucleotide sequences from this sample produce the same CDR3. V is TRBV28 and J is TRBJ2-7, with 7 bases fitting TRBD2. Germline V gene sequence: CDR1 MDHEN, CDR2 SYDVKM. The J segment lost 2 bases and the V segment lost 2 bases, leaving 15 bases of the junction unmatched. The CDR3 totals 18 residues. The CDR3 sequence: CASSLSGTFTFNTYEQYF. The CDR3 region has the DNA TGTGCCAGCAGTTTAAGCGGGACTTTCACATTTAACACCTACGAGCAGTACTTC.

The J gene is TRBJ2-2, the V gene TRBV29-1, with no clear D. Germline V gene sequence: CDR1 SQVTM, CDR2 ANQGSEA. This CDR3 has 12 amino acids. Trimming cost V 4 bases and J 6 bases, with 9 bases left between them. CDR3: CSVARGSGELFF. The CDR3 DNA is TGCAGCGTTGCTCGAGGTTCCGGGGAGCTGTTTTTT.

The chain combines TRBV5-1 with TRBJ2-1; D gene unclear. The length of the CDR3 is 15 residues. In germline, CDR1 is SGHRS, CDR2 YFSETQ. Trimming cost V 3 bases and J 8 bases, with 18 bases left between them. CDR3 bases: TGCGCCAGCAGCTCCTACACCGGTGGGTGGGATGAGCAGTTCTTC. Encoded protein: CASSSYTGGWDEQFF. The variable domain in full, completed from reference TRBV5-1 and TRBJ2-1, reads KAGVTQTPRYLIKTRGQQVTLSCSPISGHRSVSWYQQTPGQGLQFLFEYFSETQRNKGNFPGRFSGRQFSNSRSEMNVSTLELGDSALYLCASSSYTGGWDEQFFGPGTRLTVL.

This chain connects TRBV5-1 to TRBJ2-3; 12 bases fit TRBD2. Trimming took 6 bases from V and 0 from J; bases not matched to a gene: 11. Germline lookup yields CDR1 SGHRS and CDR2 YFSETQ. This CDR3 comprises 18 residues. The CDR3 protein is CASKGLAGPTLSTDTQYF. The DNA for the CDR3 is TGCGCCAGCAAGGGACTAGCGGGTCCCACTTTGAGCACAGATACGCAGTATTTT.

The rearrangement uses TRBV19 and TRBJ2-1; D gene uncertain. This CDR3 has 14 residues. Germline CDR1 and CDR2: LNHDA and SQIVND (reference sequence). The ends were cut back, 3 bases at V and 5 bases at J, with 11 bases in the middle. This CDR3 reads CASSILRGDNEQFF. CDR3 DNA sequence: TGTGCCAGTAGTATTCTTCGTGGGGACAATGAGCAGTTCTTC.

V and J are TRBV14 and TRBJ1-1; 7 bases are shared with TRBD1. V dropped 0 bases and J dropped 4; count of bases not matched to a gene: 11. CDR1 and CDR2 (germline): SGHDN, FVKESK. This CDR3 contains 17 residues. The CDR3 sequence is CASSQDVHRGMGTEAFF. The CDR3 coding sequence is TGTGCCAGCAGCCAAGATGTCCACAGGGGAATGGGCACTGAAGCTTTCTTT. Drawing the rest from reference TRBV14 and TRBJ1-1, the complete variable domain is EAGVTQFPSHSVIEKGQTVTLRCDPISGHDNLYWYRRVMGKEIKFLLHFVKESKQDESGMPNNRFLAERTGGTYSTLKVQPAELEDSGVYFCASSQDVHRGMGTEAFFGQGTRLTVV.

This chain connects TRBV28 to TRBJ2-5; no clear D gene. V dropped 7 bases and J dropped 1 base, with 7 bases sitting between them. CDR1 is MDHEN and CDR2 is SYDVKM in the germline V gene. CDR3 length: 12 residues. The CDR3 nucleotides read TGTGCCAGCAACCTAGGCCAAGAGACCCAGTACTTC. It yields the protein CASNLGQETQYF. The complete variable domain, with remaining parts taken from reference TRBV28 and TRBJ2-5, reads DVKVTQSSRYLVKRTGEKVFLECVQDMDHENMFWYRQDPGLGLRLIYFSYDVKMKEKGDIPEGYSVSREKKERFSLILESASTNQTSMYLCASNLGQETQYFGPGTRLLVL.

This clone appeared once. This chain links TRBV9 with TRBJ2-7, with D possibly matching TRBD1 (5 bases). V shed 2 bases and J shed 4 bases, with 13 bases lying between them. From germline, CDR1 is SGDLS and CDR2 YYNGEE. The CDR3 contains 14 residues. CDR3 in DNA: TGTGCCAGCAGCGTGAGCACAGGACGGTACGAGCAGTACTTC. The encoded protein is CASSVSTGRYEQYF.

This clone was observed once. J is TRBJ2-1 and V is TRBV7-3; 10 bases align to TRBD2. This CDR3 has 16 amino acids. Germline values: CDR1 SGHTA, CDR2 FQGTGA. Trimming cost V 6 bases and J 8 bases; bases outside gene matches: 13. The CDR3 DNA sequence: TGTGCCAGCAGTCCGACCCAAGCGGGAGGGCCTCATGAGCAGTTCTTC. It is translated as CASSPTQAGGPHEQFF.

This clone was detected only a few times. This chain uses TRBV28 with TRBJ2-5; D may be TRBD1 or TRBD2 (6 bases each). CDR3 length equals 15 residues. V lost 3 bases, J lost 2 bases, and 13 bases lay in between. Germline loops: CDR1 MDHEN, CDR2 SYDVKM. The CDR3 bases are TGTGCCAGCAGTTTTCTCAGGGGAGGACAAGAGACCCAGTACTTC. Protein: CASSFLRGGQETQYF.

The chain combines TRBV4-3 with TRBJ1-2; D is possibly TRBD1 (6 bases). CDR3 length: 15 residues. Germline V gene lookup returns CDR1 LGHNA and CDR2 YSLEER. V shed 0 bases and J shed 4 bases, with 12 bases lying between them. The CDR3 DNA reads TGCGCCAGCAGCCAAGACGTCGGGGGCGTCTATGGCTACACCTTC. This sequence encodes CASSQDVGGVYGYTF.

The CDR3 coding sequence is TGTGCCAGCAGTGACTCTGCGGAAGGGGAGCAGTACTTC. Amino acids: CASSDSAEGEQYF. This chain uses TRBV6-4 with TRBJ2-7; D gene ambiguous. The CDR3 totals 13 residues. Germline-derived CDR1 and CDR2 are MRHNA and SNTAGT. The V and J ends lost 0 bases and 7 bases respectively, with 10 bases between them.

In this sample, this clone turned up a few times. The V and J genes are TRBV5-1 and TRBJ2-1, with D perhaps TRBD1 (6 bases). This CDR3 region has 13 residues. Germline CDR1 reads SGHRS; CDR2 reads YFSETQ. The germline V and J ends were trimmed by 4 bases and 10 bases, with 15 bases remaining between them. For the CDR3, the DNA is TGCGCCAGCAGCCGGATACCCGGGACAGAGCAGTTCTTC. Translation: CASSRIPGTEQFF.

The chain uses TRBV5-1 and TRBJ1-1; D remains ambiguous. The CDR3 spans 14 residues. V lost 1 base and J lost 0, with 7 bases in between. CDR1 and CDR2 (germline): SGHRS, YFSETQ. Here the CDR3 reads CASSLYQLNTEAFF. CDR3 nucleotides: TGCGCCAGCAGCTTGTATCAATTGAACACTGAAGCTTTCTTT.

CDR3 protein: CASLDRVNEQFF. The DNA of the CDR3 is TGTGCCAGCTTAGACAGGGTGAATGAGCAGTTCTTC. This chain connects TRBV28 to TRBJ2-1; 7 bases align to TRBD1. V shed 8 bases and J 7 bases; nucleotides not matched to a gene: 5. This CDR3 is built from 12 residues. Per germline, CDR1 MDHEN and CDR2 SYDVKM.